The entry that follows covers one T cell receptor (beta chain) sequence. Random hexamers were used to reverse transcribe about 0.5 to 1 ug of RNA. A multiplex approach, immunoSEQ multiplex PCR, amplified TCR beta CDR3 across 54 Vbeta and 13 Jbeta. TCRdb recomputed calls from the immunoSEQ multiplex PCR reads with MiXCR, one row per CDR3 protein. The top ten hold over 0.095% of the sample, which has about 280,000 distinct CDR3 sequences, roughly 84% seen once. CDR3 length: 15 amino acids. Trimming removed 2 bases from V and 2 bases from J, with 13 bases in between. Per germline, CDR1 SGDLS and CDR2 YYNGEE. CD8+ and CD4+ T cells taken from blood had their TCR beta sequenced. The CD8+ and CD4+ T cells were negatively isolated, with the TEMRA cells enriched by FACS. This specimen belongs to a study of CD8 T cells in Susac syndrome.

The TCR comes from a human donor with multiple sclerosis. Sample: CD8+ T cells from PBMCs. This sequence joins TRBV9 and TRBJ1-1; D gene unclear. The CDR3 reads CASSVYGRENTEAFF. The CDR3 DNA reads as TGTGCCAGCAGCGTGTATGGACGGGAAAACACTGAAGCTTTCTTT.